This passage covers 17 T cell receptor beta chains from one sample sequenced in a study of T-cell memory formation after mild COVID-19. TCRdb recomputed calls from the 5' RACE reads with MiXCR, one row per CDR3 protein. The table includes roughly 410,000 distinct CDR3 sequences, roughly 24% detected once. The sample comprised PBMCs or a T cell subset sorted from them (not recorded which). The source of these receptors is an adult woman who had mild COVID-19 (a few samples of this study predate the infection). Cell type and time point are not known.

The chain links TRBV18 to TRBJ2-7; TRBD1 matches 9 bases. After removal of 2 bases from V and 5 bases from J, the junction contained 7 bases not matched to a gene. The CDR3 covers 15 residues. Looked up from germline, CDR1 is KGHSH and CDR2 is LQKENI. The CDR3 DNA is TGTGCCAGCTCACCAGGTGGGACAGGGATCCACGAGCAGTACTTC. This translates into CASSPGGTGIHEQYF.

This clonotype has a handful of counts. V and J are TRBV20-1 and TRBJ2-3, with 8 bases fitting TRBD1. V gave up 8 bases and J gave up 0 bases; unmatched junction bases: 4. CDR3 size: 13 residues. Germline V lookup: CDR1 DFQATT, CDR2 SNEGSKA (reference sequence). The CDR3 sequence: CSPRQGSTDTQYF. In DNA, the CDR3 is TGCAGTCCCCGACAGGGGAGCACAGATACGCAGTATTTT.

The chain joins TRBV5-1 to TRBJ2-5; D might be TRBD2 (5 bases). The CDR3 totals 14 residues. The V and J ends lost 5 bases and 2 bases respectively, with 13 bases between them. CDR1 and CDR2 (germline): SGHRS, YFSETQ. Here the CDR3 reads CASRYGRTQETQYF. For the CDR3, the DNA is TGCGCCAGCAGATACGGCAGGACTCAAGAGACCCAGTACTTC.

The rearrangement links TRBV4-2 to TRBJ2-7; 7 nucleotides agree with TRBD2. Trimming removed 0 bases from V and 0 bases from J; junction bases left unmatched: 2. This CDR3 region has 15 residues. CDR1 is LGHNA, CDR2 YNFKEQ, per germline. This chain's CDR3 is CASSQEGTTSYEQYF. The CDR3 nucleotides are TGTGCCAGCAGCCAAGAGGGGACTACCTCCTACGAGCAGTACTTC.

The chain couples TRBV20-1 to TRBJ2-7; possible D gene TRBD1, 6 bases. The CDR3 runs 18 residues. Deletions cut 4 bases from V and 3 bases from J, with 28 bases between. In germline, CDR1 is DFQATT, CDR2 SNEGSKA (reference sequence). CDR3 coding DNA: TGCAGTGCTATATCGGGCAGGCGCCCCAGGGGAAACGGCTACGAGCAGTACTTC. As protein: CSAISGRRPRGNGYEQYF.

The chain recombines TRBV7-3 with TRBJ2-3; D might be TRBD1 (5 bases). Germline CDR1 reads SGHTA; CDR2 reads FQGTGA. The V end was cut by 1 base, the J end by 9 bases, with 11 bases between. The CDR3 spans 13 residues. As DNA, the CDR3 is TGTGCCAGCAGCTTAAGTTTCCCAGGGACGCAGTATTTT. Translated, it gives CASSLSFPGTQYF.

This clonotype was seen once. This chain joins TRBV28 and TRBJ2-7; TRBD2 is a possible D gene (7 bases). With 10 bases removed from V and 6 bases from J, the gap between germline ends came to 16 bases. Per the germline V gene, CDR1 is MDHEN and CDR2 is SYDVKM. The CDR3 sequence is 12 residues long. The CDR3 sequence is CATATGGGEQYF. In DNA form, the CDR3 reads TGTGCCACCGCGACAGGCGGGGGCGAGCAGTACTTC.

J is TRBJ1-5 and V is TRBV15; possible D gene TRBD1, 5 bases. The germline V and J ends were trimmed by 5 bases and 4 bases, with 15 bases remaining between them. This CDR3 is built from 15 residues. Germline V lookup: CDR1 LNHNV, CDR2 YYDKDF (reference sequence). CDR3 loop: CATSPRRGPNQPQHF. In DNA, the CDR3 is TGTGCCACCAGCCCAAGAAGGGGTCCTAATCAGCCCCAGCATTTT.

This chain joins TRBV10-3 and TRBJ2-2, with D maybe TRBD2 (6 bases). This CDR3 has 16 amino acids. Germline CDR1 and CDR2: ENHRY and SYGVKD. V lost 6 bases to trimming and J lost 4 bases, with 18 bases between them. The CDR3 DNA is TGTGCCATCAGCGATCCGGGACTCGCCCCCACCGGGGAGCTGTTTTTT. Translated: CAISDPGLAPTGELFF.

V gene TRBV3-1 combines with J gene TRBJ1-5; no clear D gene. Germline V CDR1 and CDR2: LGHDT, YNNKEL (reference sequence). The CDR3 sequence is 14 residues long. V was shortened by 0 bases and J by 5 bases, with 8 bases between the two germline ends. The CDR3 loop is CASSQEGFYQPQHF. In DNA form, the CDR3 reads TGTGCCAGCAGCCAAGAAGGGTTTTATCAGCCCCAGCATTTT. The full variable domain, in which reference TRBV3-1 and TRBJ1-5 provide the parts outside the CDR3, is DTAVSQTPKYLVTQMGNDKSIKCEQNLGHDTMYWYKQDSKKFLKIMFSYNNKELIINETVPNRFSPKSPDKAHLNLHINSLELGDSAVYFCASSQEGFYQPQHFGDGTRLSIL.

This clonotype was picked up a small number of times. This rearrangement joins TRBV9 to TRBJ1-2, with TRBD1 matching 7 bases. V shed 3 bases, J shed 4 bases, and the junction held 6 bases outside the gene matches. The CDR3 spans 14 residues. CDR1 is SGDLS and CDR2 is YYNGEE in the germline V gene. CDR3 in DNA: TGTGCCAGCAGCGCCGGGCGGGACAGCTATGGCTACACCTTC. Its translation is CASSAGRDSYGYTF.

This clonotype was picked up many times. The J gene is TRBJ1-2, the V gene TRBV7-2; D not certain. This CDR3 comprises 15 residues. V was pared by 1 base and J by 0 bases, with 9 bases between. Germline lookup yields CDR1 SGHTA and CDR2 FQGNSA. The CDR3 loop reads CASSLGHQANYGYTF. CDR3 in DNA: TGTGCCAGCAGCTTAGGACACCAAGCTAACTATGGCTACACCTTC. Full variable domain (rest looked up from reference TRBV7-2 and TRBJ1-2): GAGVSQSPSNKVTEKGKDVELRCDPISGHTALYWYRQSLGQGLEFLIYFQGNSAPDKSGLPSDRFSAERTGGSVSTLTIQRTQQEDSAVYLCASSLGHQANYGYTFGSGTRLTVV.

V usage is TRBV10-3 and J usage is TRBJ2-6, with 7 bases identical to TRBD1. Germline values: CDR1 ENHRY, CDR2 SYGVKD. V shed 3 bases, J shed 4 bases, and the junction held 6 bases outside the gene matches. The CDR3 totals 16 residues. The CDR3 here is CAISEQGSTGANVLTF. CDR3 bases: TGTGCCATCAGTGAACAGGGGAGTACCGGGGCCAACGTCCTGACTTTC.

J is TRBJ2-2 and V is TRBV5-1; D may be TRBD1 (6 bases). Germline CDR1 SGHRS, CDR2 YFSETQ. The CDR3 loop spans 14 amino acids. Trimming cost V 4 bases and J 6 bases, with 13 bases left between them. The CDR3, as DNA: TGCGCCAGCAGCAGTTCCAGGGGTTCCGGGGAGCTGTTTTTT. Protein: CASSSSRGSGELFF.

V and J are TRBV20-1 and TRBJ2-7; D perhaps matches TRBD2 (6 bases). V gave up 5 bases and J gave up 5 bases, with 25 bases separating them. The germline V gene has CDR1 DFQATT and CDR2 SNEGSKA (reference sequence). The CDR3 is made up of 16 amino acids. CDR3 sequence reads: CSAGRLKGTPLHEQYF. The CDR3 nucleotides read TGCAGTGCTGGGAGGTTGAAGGGGACTCCCCTCCACGAGCAGTACTTC.

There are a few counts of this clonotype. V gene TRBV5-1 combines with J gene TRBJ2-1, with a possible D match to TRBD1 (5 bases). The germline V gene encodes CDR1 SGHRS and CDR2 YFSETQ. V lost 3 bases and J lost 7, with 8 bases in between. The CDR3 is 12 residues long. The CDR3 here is CASSSPGNEQFF. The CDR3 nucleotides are TGCGCCAGCAGCTCCCCAGGGAATGAGCAGTTCTTC.

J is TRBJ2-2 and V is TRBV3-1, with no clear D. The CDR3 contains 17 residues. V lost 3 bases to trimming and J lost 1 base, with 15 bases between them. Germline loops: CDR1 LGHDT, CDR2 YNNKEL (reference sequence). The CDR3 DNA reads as TGTGCCAGCAGCCACTATTCTTACTGGATGAACACCGGGGAGCTGTTTTTT. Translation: CASSHYSYWMNTGELFF. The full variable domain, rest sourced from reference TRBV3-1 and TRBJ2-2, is DTAVSQTPKYLVTQMGNDKSIKCEQNLGHDTMYWYKQDSKKFLKIMFSYNNKELIINETVPNRFSPKSPDKAHLNLHINSLELGDSAVYFCASSHYSYWMNTGELFFGEGSRLTVL.